A selection of T cell receptor beta chains follows, all from one sample in a study of cytomegalovirus exposure and HLA in healthy donors. Assay: immunoSEQ multiplex PCR; the TCRdb copy retains only in-frame clones and omits some. The table has roughly 200,000 clones, less than 85% seen once. Specimen: PBMCs. Receptor source: a man between 18 and 35 years old in good health and CMV-seronegative. Each CDR3 is given with its conserved first and last residue. Fields, in order: V gene, J gene, CDR3 length, D gene, clone size, CDR3 protein, CDR3 DNA. D genes are given only for firm matches. Clone size appears in some rows only: once, few, many, or a class for an expanded clone.

TRBV7-3,TRBJ1-1,13,TRBD1,-,CASSLNRGLEAFF,TGTGCCAGCAGCTTAAACAGGGGGCTCGAAGCTTTCTTT
TRBV12-5,TRBJ2-1,15,TRBD2,-,CASGLRGRAANEQFF,TGTGCTAGTGGTTTGCGCGGGAGGGCCGCCAATGAGCAGTTCTTC
TRBV7-8,TRBJ2-7,17,TRBD2,-,CASSLARLRLANNEQYF,TGTGCCAGCAGCCTAGCTCGTTTGAGACTAGCTAACAACGAGCAGTACTTC
TRBV28,TRBJ1-2,14,-,-,CASSQGSVGKGYTF,TGTGCCAGCAGTCAGGGCAGCGTCGGTAAAGGCTACACCTTC
TRBV27,TRBJ1-2,18,TRBD1,-,CASSLALGQGSGNYGYTF,TGTGCCAGCAGTTTAGCCCTGGGACAGGGCTCGGGTAACTATGGCTACACCTTC
TRBV6-6,TRBJ1-2,15,-,-,CASSSSGVANYGYTF,-
TRBV6-5,TRBJ2-5,14,TRBD2,-,CASSYSGGKEAQYF,TGTGCCAGCAGTTACTCCGGGGGGAAAGAGGCCCAGTACTTC
TRBV4-1,TRBJ2-7,15,TRBD2,-,CASSHRLAGRYEQYF,TGCGCCAGCAGCCACCGACTAGCGGGACGTTACGAGCAGTACTTC
TRBV7-2,TRBJ2-5,13,TRBD2,-,CASSRTSGETQYF,TGTGCCAGCAGTCGGACTAGCGGAGAGACCCAGTACTTC
TRBV5-1,TRBJ2-1,16,-,-,CASSFRADPSYNEQFF,TGCGCCAGCAGCTTTAGAGCGGACCCTTCCTACAATGAGCAGTTCTTC
TRBV28,TRBJ2-1,13,-,-,CASSFNTYNEQFF,TGTGCCAGCAGTTTCAATACTTACAATGAGCAGTTCTTC
TRBV4-2,TRBJ2-1,17,TRBD2,-,CASSQPGLAGPYNEQFF,TGTGCCAGCAGCCAACCCGGACTAGCGGGACCCTACAATGAGCAGTTCTTC
TRBV7-9,TRBJ2-3,13,TRBD1,-,CAIQGASTDTQYF,TGTGCCATCCAGGGGGCCAGCACAGATACGCAGTATTTT
TRBV7-2,TRBJ2-3,18,TRBD2,-,CASSFLAGTSGRTDTQYF,TGTGCCAGCAGCTTCCTAGCGGGGACTTCTGGGAGGACAGATACGCAGTATTTT
TRBV27,TRBJ1-2,15,-,-,CASSLKVGANYGYTF,TGTGCCAGCAGTTTAAAAGTCGGGGCTAACTATGGCTACACCTTC
TRBV19,TRBJ2-6,18,-,-,CASSRDSSRRSGANVLTF,TGTGCCAGTAGTAGGGACTCCTCCCGGAGGAGCGGGGCCAACGTCCTGACTTTC
TRBV7-7,TRBJ2-5,15,-,-,CASSMNLSPQETQYF,TGTGCTAGCAGCATGAACCTAAGCCCCCAAGAGACCCAGTACTTC
TRBV7-3,TRBJ2-1,17,TRBD2,few,CASRPSTSGSPHNEQFF,TGTGCCAGCAGACCCAGTACTAGCGGGAGTCCCCACAATGAGCAGTTCTTC
TRBV2,TRBJ2-7,15,TRBD2,-,CASSSGTSGSYEQYF,TGTGCCAGCAGTTCCGGGACTAGCGGTTCCTACGAGCAGTACTTC
TRBV27,TRBJ2-7,15,TRBD1,-,CASSIHRGSDYEQYF,TGTGCCAGCAGTATTCACAGGGGTTCCGACTACGAGCAGTACTTC
TRBV6-1,TRBJ2-1,15,-,-,CASSGDWSSYNEQFF,TGTGCCAGCAGTGGGGACTGGAGCTCCTACAATGAGCAGTTCTTC
TRBV18,TRBJ1-1,15,-,-,CASSLNRVSETEAFF,TGTGCCAGCTCACTGAACAGGGTATCAGAGACTGAAGCTTTCTTT
TRBV6-1,TRBJ1-5,13,-,-,CASSEGLDQPQHF,TGTGCCAGCAGTGAAGGGTTAGATCAGCCCCAGCATTTT
TRBV7-6,TRBJ2-7,13,-,-,CASSLAPSDEQYF,TGTGCCAGCAGCTTAGCCCCCTCGGACGAGCAGTACTTC
TRBV19,TRBJ2-5,18,TRBD2,-,CASSITSSGVLKGETQYF,TGTGCCAGTAGTATCACGTCTAGCGGGGTGCTCAAGGGGGAGACCCAGTACTTC
TRBV9,TRBJ2-1,14,TRBD1,-,CASSVAGGWNEQFF,TGTGCCAGCAGCGTGGCAGGGGGCTGGAATGAGCAGTTCTTC
TRBV7-9,TRBJ2-1,15,TRBD1,once,CASSSGTATYNEQFF,TGTGCCAGCAGCTCCGGGACAGCAACCTACAATGAGCAGTTCTTC
TRBV7-7,TRBJ2-5,15,TRBD2,-,CASSPWTSAQETQYF,TGTGCTAGCAGCCCCTGGACTAGCGCTCAAGAGACCCAGTACTTC
TRBV14,TRBJ1-2,15,-,-,CASSQVWDKANGYTF,TGTGCCAGCAGCCAAGTTTGGGACAAAGCCAATGGCTACACCTTC
TRBV28,TRBJ1-2,12,-,-,CASRAPPYGYTF,TGTGCCAGCAGGGCACCACCCTATGGCTACACCTTC
TRBV18,TRBJ2-5,17,TRBD1,once,CASSPMPGTGVPETQYF,TGTGCCAGCTCACCTATGCCCGGGACAGGGGTCCCAGAGACCCAGTACTTC
TRBV12-5,TRBJ1-3,18,-,-,CASGIYSGLESSGNTIYF,TGTGCTAGTGGTATTTATTCAGGGTTAGAAAGCTCTGGAAACACCATATATTTT
TRBV7-8,TRBJ2-7,14,-,-,CASSLAGDTYEQYF,TGTGCCAGCAGCTTAGCAGGGGACACCTACGAGCAGTACTTC
TRBV5-6,TRBJ2-7,16,TRBD1,-,CASSSLIRTGSYEQYF,TGTGCCAGCAGCAGTCTTATTCGGACAGGCTCCTACGAGCAGTACTTC
TRBV28,TRBJ1-2,14,TRBD1,-,CAIQWTGTNYGYTF,TGTGCCATCCAATGGACAGGGACAAACTATGGCTACACCTTC
TRBV29-1,TRBJ2-3,15,-,-,CSVPKTEGWADTQYF,TGCAGCGTTCCAAAAACCGAGGGATGGGCAGATACGCAGTATTTT
TRBV29-1,TRBJ1-4,12,-,-,CSVGPGYEKLFF,TGCAGCGTTGGACCGGGGTATGAAAAACTGTTTTTT
TRBV5-1,TRBJ2-7,13,-,-,CASSLAWLSEQYF,TGCGCCAGCAGCTTGGCCTGGCTCTCCGAGCAGTACTTC
TRBV5-1,TRBJ2-7,15,-,-,CASSLDERAPYEQYF,TGCGCCAGCAGCTTGGATGAGCGGGCGCCCTACGAGCAGTACTTC
TRBV30,TRBJ1-2,12,-,-,CAWFPSLYGYTF,TGTGCCTGGTTCCCCAGTCTCTATGGCTACACCTTC
TRBV10-3,TRBJ1-1,14,-,few,CAISETSGNTEAFF,TGTGCCATCAGTGAAACGAGCGGGAACACTGAAGCTTTCTTT
TRBV30,TRBJ2-5,11,-,-,CAWRAVETQYF,TGTGCCTGGAGGGCGGTGGAGACCCAGTACTTC
TRBV18,TRBJ1-5,14,-,-,CASSPGDRNQPQHF,TGTGCCAGCTCACCAGGAGACAGGAATCAGCCCCAGCATTTT
TRBV10-3,TRBJ2-3,16,-,-,CAISESPHLSTDTQYF,TGTGCCATCAGTGAGTCCCCACATTTAAGCACAGATACGCAGTATTTT